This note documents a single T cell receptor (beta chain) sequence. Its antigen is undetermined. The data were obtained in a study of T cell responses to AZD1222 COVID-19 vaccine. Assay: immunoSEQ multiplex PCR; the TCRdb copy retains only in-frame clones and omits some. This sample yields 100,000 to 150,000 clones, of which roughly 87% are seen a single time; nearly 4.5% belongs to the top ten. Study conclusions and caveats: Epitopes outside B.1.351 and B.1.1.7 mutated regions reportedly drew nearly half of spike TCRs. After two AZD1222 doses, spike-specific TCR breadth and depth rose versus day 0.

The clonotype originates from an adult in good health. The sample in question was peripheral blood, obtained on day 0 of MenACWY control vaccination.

CDR3 nucleotides: TGCAGCGTGCTCTCGGGGACAGATACGCAGTATTTT. Encoded protein: CSVLSGTDTQYF. The chain uses TRBV29-1 and TRBJ2-3; TRBD2 might be the D (5 bases). The CDR3 covers 12 residues. Germline-derived CDR1 and CDR2 are SQVTM and ANQGSEA. V dropped 6 bases and J dropped 3 bases, with 10 bases sitting between them.